Shown below are 7 T cell receptor beta chains from a single sample sequenced in a study of T cells in Graves' hyperthyroidism and ophthalmopathy. TCR beta CDR3 sequences were amplified from RNA transcripts. When the TCR CDR3 underwent first-round RT-PCR, the HTBI primer set was used. Each CDR3 protein gets one entry after TCRdb re-called the multiplex PCR reads with MiXCR. The sample has roughly 720,000 distinct CDR3 sequences; 15% to 20% are singletons. Sequenced: blood. These receptors all stem from a man aged 45 to 65 with Graves' hyperthyroidism.

This clonotype was counted between two and nine times. This chain links TRBV5-1 with TRBJ2-5, with 10 bases that match TRBD1. The CDR3 extends over 15 amino acids. With 4 bases clipped from V and 5 bases from J, the junction kept 8 bases outside the gene matches. Per the germline V gene, CDR1 is SGHRS and CDR2 is YFSETQ. The DNA of the CDR3 is TGCGCCAGCAGCCTCACTTTGGGACAGGGGGAGACCCAGTACTTC. Protein product: CASSLTLGQGETQYF.

The table lists this clonotype with many counts. V is TRBV15 and J is TRBJ2-7; TRBD2 matches 8 bases. The CDR3 consists of 15 residues. The V and J ends lost 0 bases and 5 bases, in that order; junction bases with no gene match: 6. CDR1 is LNHNV and CDR2 is YYDKDF in the germline V gene (reference sequence). CDR3 sequence reads: CATSREDGRANEQYF. The CDR3 DNA reads as TGTGCCACCAGCAGAGAGGACGGGAGGGCCAACGAGCAGTACTTC. Complete variable domain (other parts from reference TRBV15 and TRBJ2-7): DAMVIQNPRYQVTQFGKPVTLSCSQTLNHNVMYWYQQKSSQAPKLLFHYYDKDFNNEADTPDNFQSRRPNTSFCFLDIRSPGLGDTAMYLCATSREDGRANEQYFGPGTRLTVT.

This rearrangement joins TRBV7-9 to TRBJ1-5; 7 bases match TRBD1. The CDR3 is made up of 16 amino acids. Germline assignment: CDR1 SEHNR and CDR2 FQNEAQ (reference sequence). With 5 bases clipped from V and 0 bases from J, the junction kept 7 bases outside the gene matches. The CDR3 coding sequence is TGTGCCAGCAGCCCACACCAGGGGGATAGCAATCAGCCCCAGCATTTT. It is translated as CASSPHQGDSNQPQHF.

This clonotype showed up just a few times. The V gene is TRBV3-1, the J gene TRBJ1-1; weak D call: TRBD1 (6 bases). V was pared by 0 bases and J by 2 bases, with 13 bases between. This CDR3 has 16 amino acids. Germline V gene lookup returns CDR1 LGHDT and CDR2 YNNKEL (reference sequence). The CDR3 nucleotides read TGTGCCAGCAGCCAAGACGTAGGACAGACTAACACTGAAGCTTTCTTT. It encodes CASSQDVGQTNTEAFF.

This clonotype was found many times. The chain joins TRBV27 to TRBJ2-7; 8 bases are shared with TRBD1. The CDR3 contains 14 residues. Germline trimming cut 4 bases from V and 3 bases from J; bases unmatched to any gene: 5. CDR1 and CDR2 (germline): MNHEY, SMNVEV (reference sequence). The CDR3 here is CASSSLTGDYEQYF. As DNA, the CDR3 is TGTGCCAGCAGTTCCCTGACAGGGGACTACGAGCAGTACTTC.

This clonotype has a count of ten or more. V usage is TRBV30 and J usage is TRBJ2-3, with D uncertain. CDR1 GTSNPN and CDR2 SVGIG come from the germline V gene (reference sequence). This CDR3 comprises 13 residues. The ends were cut back, 1 base at V and 0 bases at J, with 5 bases in the middle. DNA of the CDR3: TGTGCCTGGAGTGAGGGTAGCACAGATACGCAGTATTTT. It yields the protein CAWSEGSTDTQYF.

This chain joins TRBV29-1 and TRBJ2-2, with D possibly matching TRBD1 (6 bases). The CDR3 contains 16 residues. Germline CDR1 is SQVTM and CDR2 is ANQGSEA. Deletions cut 4 bases from V and 1 base from J, with 16 bases between. The CDR3 protein is CSVAPPGQMNTGELFF. The CDR3 DNA sequence: TGCAGCGTTGCCCCACCGGGACAAATGAACACCGGGGAGCTGTTTTTT.